This is a list of T cell receptor beta chains from one sample in a study of blood T cell repertoires in COVID-19. The data were produced by immunoSEQ multiplex PCR, yet TCRdb's version contains in-frame clones alone and is incomplete. The sample includes fewer than 95,000 clones, around 88% of them seen just once. Sequenced sample: peripheral blood. The receptors here all came from a man in his 60s with acute or convalescent COVID-19. CDR3s leave out the opening cysteine and the closing phenylalanine or tryptophan. Not all rows give a size; the values are once, few, many and, for expanded clones, a class.

size	V	J	CDR3
-	TRBV11-2	TRBJ1-2	ASSLAGFYGYT
-	TRBV21-1	TRBJ1-4	ASSKVPKPVYGAGGEKLF
-	TRBV6-1	TRBJ1-5	ASSEGTRAASQSQPQH
-	TRBV5-4	TRBJ2-2	ASSSRGQEYTGELF
-	TRBV27	TRBJ2-1	ATSTGLAKYNEQF
-	TRBV5-1	TRBJ1-2	ASSPTVGTVLYGYT
-	TRBV10-3	TRBJ2-5	AISESNQETQY
-	TRBV10-3	TRBJ2-3	AISETSGSTDTQY
-	TRBV29-1	TRBJ2-1	SVGRDSPYNEQF
-	TRBV5-1	TRBJ2-7	ASSQRVSSYEQY
-	TRBV5-1	TRBJ2-2	ASSLRQDNTGELF
-	TRBV4-1	TRBJ1-5	ASSQDLARDLHQPQH
-	TRBV30	TRBJ1-1	AWRKDRQNTEAF
-	TRBV9	TRBJ2-7	ASSPTSTGYEQY
-	TRBV12-5	TRBJ1-5	ASGPASKQGWKQDQPQH
-	TRBV15	TRBJ1-6	ATSRDTGGNSPLH
-	TRBV9	TRBJ1-5	ASSATGNSNQPQH
few	TRBV18	TRBJ1-4	ASSPIRGLNEKLF
-	TRBV5-8	TRBJ1-2	ASSPRTVNYGYT
-	TRBV5-1	TRBJ2-2	ASSSRAGTATSTGELF
few	TRBV2	TRBJ1-2	ASSERGGNGYT
-	TRBV5-4	TRBJ2-2	ASSSGPGGGSGATGELF
-	TRBV9	TRBJ2-3	ASSVSAGGNTDTQY
-	TRBV2	TRBJ2-7	ASSVTGTYEQY
-	TRBV7-9	TRBJ1-1	ASSLEWGGQGGTEAF
-	TRBV19	TRBJ1-1	ASRGRGRGRNTEAF
-	TRBV5-6	TRBJ2-7	ASSFNRGGSYEQY
few	TRBV19	TRBJ2-7	ASSTQGSLGEQY
-	TRBV25-1	TRBJ2-7	ASSARTGGDEQY
-	TRBV10-3	TRBJ2-1	AISDSGTASYNEQF
-	TRBV6-5	TRBJ2-7	ASPSGSSYEQY
-	TRBV2	TRBJ2-5	ASSRASGGGETQY
-	TRBV15	TRBJ1-3	ATSLGRGLSGNTIY
few	TRBV4-1	TRBJ2-7	ASSQGSFRSYEQY
-	TRBV4-1	TRBJ2-2	ASSHIGTANTGELF
-	TRBV19	TRBJ1-3	ASSTGTGPGNTIY
-	TRBV10-2	TRBJ2-7	ASSAGISSYEQY
-	TRBV24-1	TRBJ2-1	ATSDRGTTNEQF
-	TRBV19	TRBJ2-7	ASSPRDRGPEQY
-	TRBV7-9	TRBJ1-3	ASSPRDSISGNTIY
once	TRBV5-8	TRBJ2-7	ASSANRVVNEQY
-	TRBV19	TRBJ1-5	ASSIQGQPQH
-	TRBV9	TRBJ1-2	ASSADLTGGRGYT
-	TRBV3-1/TRBV3-2	TRBJ1-2	ASSQGGTYNYGYT
-	TRBV7-9	TRBJ2-3	ASSLGDRVTQY
-	TRBV5-1	TRBJ2-1	ASSLDLGADEQF
-	TRBV5-1	TRBJ1-1	ASSFSGGTEAF
-	TRBV3-1/TRBV3-2	TRBJ1-2	ASSQVSYGYT
once	TRBV2	TRBJ2-2	ASSERINTGELF
-	TRBV7-9	TRBJ2-7	ASSFGTRNYEQY
-	TRBV3-1/TRBV3-2	TRBJ2-7	ASSQGQVTYEQY
-	TRBV28	TRBJ1-1	ASRPPGQAMNTEAF
once	TRBV6-1	TRBJ2-7	ASSQPDSSYEQY
-	TRBV15	TRBJ2-1	ATSSGPGQGYNEQF
few	TRBV20-1	TRBJ2-1	SAQTSGWEF
-	TRBV7-9	TRBJ1-1	ASSLGERTEAF
-	TRBV19	TRBJ1-1	ASGLQGAMNTEAF
-	TRBV7-3	TRBJ1-1	ASSLGGPSTEAF